This is a list of T cell receptor beta chains from one sample in a study of T cell repertoires in cytomegalovirus infection. MiXCR, applied by TCRdb to the reads, yields one record per CDR3 protein. The sample carries 230,000 or so distinct CDR3 sequences, approximately 38% recorded once. Their target antigens are unknown. Source: CD8+ T cells from cultured PBMCs, taken from culture after CMV antigen stimulation. These receptors were obtained from a human donor in good health (CMV status not recorded). Some clones in this sample may be carry-over from other donors' samples. Both conserved end residues are part of each CDR3. A D gene is named only where the DNA matches it firmly. Clone sizes are given selectively: once, few, many, or a class where the clone is expanded.

J | size | D | V | CDR3 | DNA
TRBJ1-2 | NA | TRBD1 | TRBV20-1 | CSARDGDRGNYGYTF | TGCAGTGCTAGAGATGGGGACAGGGGGAACTATGGCTACACCTTC
TRBJ2-2 | NA | TRBD2 | TRBV10-2 | CASERELTGELFF | TGCGCCAGCGAGCGGGAGTTGACCGGGGAGCTGTTTTTT
TRBJ1-3 | NA | TRBD1 | TRBV9 | CASSVEDRVSGNTIYF | TGTGCCAGCAGCGTAGAGGACAGGGTGTCTGGAAACACCATATATTTT
TRBJ1-1 | NA | TRBD1 | TRBV6-5 | CASSYTRQGATEAFF | TGTGCCAGCAGTTACACACGACAGGGGGCAACTGAAGCTTTCTTT
TRBJ1-5 | NA | NA | TRBV6-1 | CASRRGNQPQHF | TGTGCCAGCAGACGAGGCAATCAGCCCCAGCATTTT
TRBJ2-7 | few | TRBD1 | TRBV29-1 | CSVATGGTYEQYF | TGCAGCGTTGCAACAGGGGGGACCTACGAGCAGTACTTC
TRBJ2-5 | few | NA | TRBV2 | CASSSRGGGETQYF | TGTGCCAGCAGTTCCCGTGGGGGCGGGGAGACCCAGTACTTC
TRBJ2-1 | many | TRBD2 | TRBV12-3/TRBV12-4 | CASSYSGSSYNEQFF | TGTGCCAGCAGTTACAGCGGGAGCAGCTACAATGAGCAGTTCTTC
TRBJ2-7 | many | TRBD1 | TRBV2 | CASSIDRQGIYEQYF | TGTGCCAGCAGCATCGACCGACAGGGGATCTACGAGCAGTACTTC
TRBJ2-7 | many | NA | TRBV7-9 | CASSLGRGRVSYEQYF | TGTGCCAGCAGCTTGGGCCGGGGCAGGGTCTCTTACGAGCAGTACTTC
TRBJ1-6 | many | NA | TRBV4-1 | CASSQDLGGYNSPLHF | TGCGCCAGCAGCCAAGATTTGGGGGGTTATAATTCACCCCTCCACTTT
TRBJ2-7 | NA | TRBD1 | TRBV24-1 | CATAGQGDYEQYF | TGTGCCACCGCTGGACAGGGGGATTACGAGCAGTACTTC
TRBJ2-7 | NA | NA | TRBV27 | CASSLSAHSSYEQYF | TGTGCCAGCAGTTTATCCGCACATAGCTCCTACGAGCAGTACTTC
TRBJ2-2 | NA | NA | TRBV6-6 | CASSYSGGRDTGELFF | TGTGCCAGCAGTTACTCGGGGGGGCGTGACACCGGGGAGCTGTTTTTT
TRBJ2-7 | NA | NA | TRBV27 | CASSLTVEGYEQYF | TGTGCCAGCAGTTTAACGGTAGAGGGCTACGAGCAGTACTTC